The T cell receptor beta chain described here comes from a study of blood T cell repertoires in COVID-19. At the level of the study: The United States, Italy and Spain supplied acute and convalescent COVID-19 samples. PBMCs, B-cell-depleted T cells, or T cells were the source of the cDNA or gDNA that made up the material.

Under the authors' procedure: Reference gene primer amplification gave nucleated cell count estimates. Some clones are missing from TCRdb's copy, which holds only in-frame ones; the method was immunoSEQ multiplex PCR. The DNA gave D and trimming, while V, J and clone size come from that table. The sample yields 62,000 or so clones, 80% to 90% seen once. CDR1 is MNHEY, CDR2 SVGAGI, per germline. This CDR3 is built from 15 residues. The V and J ends lost 6 bases and 4 bases, in that order; junction bases with no gene match: 9. This sequence was found in a man between 45 and 60 years old with acute or convalescent COVID-19. Material for sequencing was peripheral blood. J is TRBJ2-7 and V is TRBV6-5, with TRBD1 matching over 10 bases. CDR3 nucleotide sequence: TGTGCCAGCAGAAACGACAGGGGGCCACCATACGAGCAGTACGTC. Translated: CASRNDRGPPYEQYV.